This T cell receptor (beta chain) was retrieved from a study of T cell responses to AZD1222 COVID-19 vaccine. Whole-study findings and limits: Nearly half of the spike-specific TCRs reportedly recognize variant regions that carry no mutations. There were repertoire samples only from the period after the peak T cell response.

The method was immunoSEQ multiplex PCR; TCRdb's version includes in-frame clones alone and lacks a portion of them. The sample includes about 120,000 clones, 86% of them seen just once. Germline loops: CDR1 LNHDA, CDR2 SQIVND (reference sequence). V lost 2 bases and J lost 1; bases outside the gene matches: 3. This CDR3 is built from 15 residues. About this clone: Its antigen is currently unknown.

This TCR was sampled from an adult who received the AZD1222 COVID-19 vaccine. Sequenced material: peripheral blood, taken 28 days after the second AZD1222 dose. The J gene is TRBJ1-1, the V gene TRBV19; 8 positions match TRBD1. The CDR3 DNA sequence: TGTGCCAGTAGTATACAGGGGGCAAGGAACACTGAAGCTTTCTTT. Protein product: CASSIQGARNTEAFF.